The rows below give T cell receptor beta chains drawn from one sample of a study of T cell responses to AZD1222 COVID-19 vaccine. Sequencing was performed with immunoSEQ multiplex PCR; in TCRdb, only in-frame clones are kept and a portion is missing. The sample comprises roughly 150,000 clones, about 88% of which are singletons, and under 8% rests with the top ten. This specimen was peripheral blood, taken after recovery from COVID-19. Every receptor here comes from an adult who had recovered from COVID-19. Both conserved end residues are part of each CDR3. Each record gives: J gene, V gene, D gene, clone size, CDR3 protein, CDR3 DNA. D genes are given only for firm matches. Not all rows give a size; the values are once, few, many and, for expanded clones, a class.

>TRBJ1-1|TRBV7-8|NA|NA
CASSLAGGGGWTEAFF
TGTGCCAGCAGCTTAGCTGGGGGCGGGGGCTGGACTGAAGCTTTCTTT
>TRBJ2-7|TRBV14|TRBD2|NA
CASSHQAGLNYEQYF
TGTGCCAGCAGCCACCAAGCGGGATTGAACTACGAGCAGTACTTC
>TRBJ2-3|TRBV27|NA|medium-sized
CASSMQVWDTQYF
TGTGCCAGCAGTATGCAGGTATGGGATACGCAGTATTTT
>TRBJ1-2|TRBV19|NA|NA
CASLEVGANYGYTF
TGTGCCAGTCTTGAGGTAGGGGCGAACTATGGCTACACCTTC
>TRBJ1-2|TRBV12-3/TRBV12-4|NA|NA
CASRTTGNYGHTF
TGTGCCAGCAGGACGACAGGAAACTATGGCCACACCTTC
>TRBJ2-5|TRBV15|NA|NA
CATSAGITQETQYF
TGTGCCACCAGCGCGGGGATTACCCAAGAGACCCAGTACTTC
>TRBJ2-3|TRBV19|TRBD1|NA
CASSTPGQGGDTQYF
TGTGCCAGTAGTACTCCGGGACAGGGCGGAGATACGCAGTATTTT
>TRBJ2-7|TRBV27|TRBD2|NA
CASSFPASGKGYEQYF
TGTGCCAGCAGCTTTCCGGCTAGCGGGAAGGGGTACGAGCAGTACTTC
>TRBJ2-5|TRBV24-1|NA|NA
CATSDLGDQETQYF
TGTGCCACCAGTGATTTAGGGGACCAAGAGACCCAGTACTTC
>TRBJ1-5|TRBV27|NA|NA
CASSWSSNQPQHF
TGTGCCAGCAGTTGGTCTAGCAATCAGCCCCAGCATTTT
>TRBJ2-7|TRBV5-1|TRBD1|NA
CASSLEWDSYEQYF
TGCGCCAGCAGCTTGGAATGGGACAGCTACGAGCAGTACTTC
>TRBJ2-1|TRBV7-2|NA|few
CASSPQGGDYNEQFF
TGTGCCAGCAGCCCGCAGGGCGGGGATTACAATGAGCAGTTCTTC
>TRBJ1-5|TRBV5-8|NA|NA
CASRTQGEGSSNQPQHF
TGTGCCTCCCGGACACAAGGAGAGGGGTCTAGCAATCAGCCCCAGCATTTT
>TRBJ1-2|TRBV2|NA|NA
CASSPWTEGYGYTF
TGTGCCAGCAGTCCTTGGACGGAAGGCTATGGCTACACCTTC
>TRBJ2-1|TRBV7-3|TRBD2|NA
CASSSRTSGGLVEQFF
TGTGCCAGCAGTTCCCGGACTAGCGGGGGCTTAGTTGAGCAGTTCTTC
>TRBJ1-1|TRBV4-3|NA|NA
CASSRAVNTEAFF
TGCGCCAGCAGCCGTGCCGTGAACACTGAAGCTTTCTTT
>TRBJ1-5|TRBV5-1|TRBD1|NA
CASSVGTGGSNQPQHF
TGCGCCAGCAGTGTTGGGACAGGGGGTAGCAATCAGCCCCAGCATTTT
>TRBJ1-3|TRBV10-3|TRBD1|NA
CAISRTGSGNTIYF
TGTGCCATCAGCAGGACAGGCTCTGGAAACACCATATATTTT
>TRBJ1-3|TRBV3-1/TRBV3-2|NA|NA
CASSQDGRNTIYF
TGTGCCAGCAGCCAAGATGGGAGAAACACCATATATTTT
>TRBJ2-1|TRBV3-1/TRBV3-2|NA|NA
CASSQSGPNEQFF
TGTGCCAGCAGCCAAAGTGGCCCCAATGAGCAGTTCTTC
>TRBJ1-4|TRBV6-5|NA|NA
CASSYKGRGNEKLFF
TGTGCCAGCAGTTATAAGGGCAGGGGAAATGAAAAACTGTTTTTT
>TRBJ2-3|TRBV19|NA|NA
CASRFQGTDTQYF
TGTGCCAGTCGCTTTCAGGGAACAGATACGCAGTATTTT
>TRBJ2-7|TRBV5-6|NA|NA
CASSLGTGYYEQYF
TGTGCCAGCAGCTTGGGGACTGGATACTACGAGCAGTACTTC
>TRBJ1-1|TRBV3-1/TRBV3-2|NA|NA
CASRNGQTNTEAFF
TGTGCCAGCAGGAACGGACAGACGAACACTGAAGCTTTCTTT
>TRBJ1-5|TRBV7-3|NA|NA
CASSSLDSCNQPQHF
TGTGCCAGCAGCTCCCTCGACAGCTGCAATCAGCCCCAGCATTTT
>TRBJ1-1|TRBV6-5|NA|few
CASSYSGEGAFF
TGTGCCAGCAGTTACTCCGGAGAAGGAGCTTTCTTT
>TRBJ1-1|TRBV5-1|NA|NA
CASSSEENTEAFF
TGCGCCAGCAGCTCAGAGGAGAACACTGAAGCTTTCTTT
>TRBJ2-1|TRBV5-1|TRBD2|NA
CASSLELAGYNEQFF
TGCGCCAGCAGCTTGGAGCTAGCGGGTTACAATGAGCAGTTCTTC
>TRBJ2-1|TRBV28|TRBD2|few
CASSPSGTSGTYNEQFF
TGTGCCAGCAGCCCAAGCGGGACTAGCGGCACCTACAATGAGCAGTTCTTC
>TRBJ1-2|TRBV5-4|TRBD1|NA
CASSRDRGQDYGYTF
TGTGCCAGCAGCCGCGACAGGGGGCAGGACTATGGCTACACCTTC
>TRBJ1-1|TRBV20-1|NA|NA
CSASAPGAIYEAFF
TGCAGTGCTAGTGCCCCGGGGGCGATCTATGAAGCTTTCTTT
>TRBJ2-7|TRBV19|TRBD2|NA
CASSISGLAGSYEQYF
TGTGCCAGTAGTATCTCGGGACTAGCGGGGTCCTACGAGCAGTACTTC
>TRBJ1-1|TRBV25-1|NA|NA
CASSETILNTEAFF
TGTGCCAGCAGTGAAACGATCTTGAACACTGAAGCTTTCTTT
>TRBJ2-3|TRBV10-2|NA|NA
CASSEGLGGVDTQYF
TGCGCCAGCAGTGAGGGACTAGGGGGGGTCGATACGCAGTATTTT
>TRBJ2-7|TRBV4-3|TRBD2|NA
CASSHQRGNYEQYF
TGCGCCAGCAGCCACCAGCGGGGCAACTACGAGCAGTACTTC
>TRBJ1-1|TRBV7-3|TRBD1|once
CASSPGQGHTEAFF
TGTGCCAGCAGCCCTGGACAGGGGCACACTGAAGCTTTCTTT
>TRBJ2-1|TRBV19|NA|NA
CASSILAMSYNEQFF
TGTGCCAGTAGTATACTAGCTATGTCCTACAATGAGCAGTTCTTC
>TRBJ2-3|TRBV27|TRBD1|NA
CATSDRGPLDTQYF
TGTGCCACCTCTGACAGGGGACCTTTAGATACGCAGTATTTT
>TRBJ2-1|TRBV19|TRBD1|NA
CASSIDSGRGREQFF
TGTGCCAGTAGTATAGATTCGGGCAGGGGGCGAGAGCAGTTCTTC
>TRBJ1-4|TRBV9|NA|few
CASSVGLTNEKLFF
TGTGCCAGCAGCGTGGGCTTAACTAATGAAAAACTGTTTTTT
>TRBJ2-5|TRBV15|NA|NA
CATSYGGETQYF
TGTGCCACCAGCTACGGAGGAGAGACCCAGTACTTC
>TRBJ2-3|TRBV5-4|TRBD2|NA
CASSPGTKGTDTQYF
TGTGCCAGCAGCCCGGGGACTAAAGGCACAGATACGCAGTATTTT
>TRBJ1-2|TRBV19|TRBD1|few
CASSFLWLPGQGHGYTF
TGTGCCAGTAGTTTCCTTTGGCTTCCGGGACAGGGCCATGGCTACACCTTC
>TRBJ2-7|TRBV19|TRBD1|once
CASSIQGGQGVYEQYF
TGTGCCAGTAGTATTCAAGGGGGACAGGGGGTTTACGAGCAGTACTTC
>TRBJ1-2|TRBV7-8|TRBD1|NA
CASSTRDRVISGYTF
TGTGCCAGCAGCACCCGGGACAGGGTTATCAGTGGCTACACCTTC
>TRBJ1-5|TRBV2|TRBD1|NA
CASMGQSNQPQHF
TGTGCCAGCATGGGACAGAGCAATCAGCCCCAGCATTTT
>TRBJ2-1|TRBV7-3|NA|NA
CASSLSIGGSSYNEQFF
TGTGCCAGCAGCTTAAGTATAGGCGGTTCCTCCTACAATGAGCAGTTCTTC
>TRBJ1-2|TRBV5-6|TRBD1|NA
CASSPRDRVHGYTF
TGTGCCAGCAGCCCCCGGGACAGGGTACATGGCTACACCTTC